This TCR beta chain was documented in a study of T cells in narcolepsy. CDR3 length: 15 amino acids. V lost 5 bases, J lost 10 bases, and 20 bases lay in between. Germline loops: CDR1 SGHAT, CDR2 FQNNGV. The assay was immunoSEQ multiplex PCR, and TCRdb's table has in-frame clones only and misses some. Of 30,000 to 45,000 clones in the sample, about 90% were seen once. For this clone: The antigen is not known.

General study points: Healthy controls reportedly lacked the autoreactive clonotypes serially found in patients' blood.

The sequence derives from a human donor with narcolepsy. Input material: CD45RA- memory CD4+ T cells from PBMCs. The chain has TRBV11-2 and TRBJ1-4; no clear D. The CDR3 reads CASSPVVTSAGKLFF. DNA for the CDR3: TGTGCCAGCAGCCCAGTTGTCACGTCGGCCGGAAAACTGTTTTTT.